Below are 27 T cell receptor beta chains sequenced from a single sample in a study of shared clonotypes between healthy human individuals (dated by TCRdb to 2018 to 2020). The library was obtained by the immunoSEQ multiplex PCR assay. In TCRdb, the immuneACCESS table is reduced to in-frame sequences with V and J assigned. These tables do not hold every clone; where another copy was compared, an unresolved V gene accounts for under half, and the others remain unexplained. This sample gives hundreds of thousands of clones in total; less than 96% of them show up just once. The biggest ten clones account for roughly 0.06% of the sample. Sequencing was done on a sample of naive CD4+ T cells sorted from blood. What this sample's cell subset or site label stands for: CD45RA+ positively selected. All receptors come from a woman aged 25-40 years in good health.

This sequence joins TRBV9 and TRBJ2-5, with D uncertain. Germline-derived CDR1 and CDR2 are SGDLS and YYNGEE. Trimming removed 4 bases at V and 5 bases at J, with 6 bases between. The CDR3 contains 11 residues. CDR3 nucleotide sequence: TGTGCCAGCAGCAATGGTGAGACCCAGTACTTC. Translation: CASSNGETQYF.

The chain combines TRBV6-1 with TRBJ2-7; a possible D gene is TRBD1 (7 bases). The germline gives CDR1 MNHNS, CDR2 SASEGT. The V and J ends lost 2 bases and 3 bases respectively, with 14 bases between them. The CDR3 is made up of 15 amino acids. The chain's CDR3 is CASSEQGGRGYEQYF. The CDR3 bases are TGTGCCAGCAGTGAACAGGGGGGCAGGGGCTACGAGCAGTACTTC.

The chain joins TRBV12-2 to TRBJ2-3; the D call in the table, TRBD2, was not verified against the DNA. TRBV12-2 is noted as a pseudogene. The CDR3 has 16 residues. CDR3 region: CASRSRLAGAADTQYF. CDR3 sequence (DNA): TGTGCAAGTCGCTCCCGACTAGCGGGAGCCGCAGATACGCAGTATTTT.

The V call is TRBV5-4, the J call TRBJ1-5; tentative D call: TRBD1 (5 bases). V was pared by 2 bases and J by 6 bases, with 18 bases between. CDR1 and CDR2 (germline): SGHNT, YYREEE (reference sequence). The CDR3 covers 16 residues. The CDR3: CASSFIRDGYIQPQHF. The CDR3 DNA reads TGTGCCAGCAGCTTCATCCGGGACGGATATATTCAGCCCCAGCATTTT.

The genes are TRBV28 and TRBJ2-6; the D gene is possibly TRBD1 (6 bases). Trimming removed 3 bases from V and 2 bases from J, with 8 bases in between. The CDR3 has 15 amino acids. CDR1 MDHEN and CDR2 SYDVKM come from the germline V gene. In DNA form, the CDR3 reads TGTGCCAGCAGTTTTTCAGGGGCTGGGGCCAACGTCCTGACTTTC. This sequence encodes CASSFSGAGANVLTF.

The rearrangement links TRBV6-5 to TRBJ2-3; the D gene is possibly TRBD2 (6 bases). The CDR3 sequence is 12 residues long. Trimming stripped 7 bases from V and 1 base from J, with 6 bases between. Germline V CDR1 and CDR2: MNHEY, SVGAGI. The CDR3 DNA reads as TGTGCCAGCACTAGCGGCACAGATACGCAGTATTTT. Amino acids: CASTSGTDTQYF.

The chain combines TRBV28 with TRBJ1-2, with 7 bases aligning to TRBD1. Germline loops: CDR1 MDHEN, CDR2 SYDVKM. The CDR3 has 12 amino acids. V shed 7 bases and J 9 bases; nucleotides not matched to a gene: 8. CDR3 region: CASTADRRSYTF. In DNA, the CDR3 is TGTGCCAGCACCGCGGACAGGCGGAGCTACACCTTC.

V is TRBV2 and J is TRBJ1-5; 8 nucleotides agree with TRBD1. CDR1 and CDR2 from the germline V gene are SNHLY and FYNNEI. The CDR3 is 14 amino acids. After removal of 4 bases from V and 6 bases from J, the junction contained 5 bases not matched to a gene. CDR3 sequence: CASSVQGAFQPQHF. The CDR3 DNA sequence: TGTGCCAGCAGTGTCCAGGGGGCGTTTCAGCCCCAGCATTTT.

The chain is built from TRBV18 and TRBJ2-5; no definite D call. V was pared by 3 bases and J by 4 bases, with 9 bases between. The CDR3 runs to 13 residues. The V gene's germline CDR1 is KGHSH and CDR2 LQKENI. CDR3 DNA sequence: TGTGCCAGCTCACCCCCAGTCCCAGAGACCCAGTACTTC. Protein product: CASSPPVPETQYF.

This chain uses TRBV28 with TRBJ2-7; 9 nucleotides line up with TRBD2. The CDR3 is 12 amino acids. The germline V gene encodes CDR1 MDHEN and CDR2 SYDVKM. V lost 8 bases and J lost 7; bases outside the gene matches: 6. In DNA, the CDR3 is TGTGCCAGCGGCCTTCTAGCGGGGGAGCAGTACTTC. Protein: CASGLLAGEQYF.

This rearrangement joins TRBV5-1 to TRBJ2-3, with unresolved D. The V and J ends lost 0 bases and 3 bases respectively, with 17 bases between them. CDR3 length: 17 amino acids. The germline V gene has CDR1 SGHRS and CDR2 YFSETQ. CDR3 protein: CASSLVVRGRKTDTQYF. The CDR3 DNA reads TGCGCCAGCAGCTTGGTGGTACGTGGACGAAAGACAGATACGCAGTATTTT.

This chain uses TRBV19 with TRBJ2-5; 13 bases are shared with TRBD2. V shed 5 bases, J shed 5 bases, and the junction held 11 bases outside the gene matches. The CDR3 sequence is 17 residues long. Germline CDR1 and CDR2: LNHDA and SQIVND (reference sequence). The CDR3 loop is CASSAGTSGIQRETQYF. The CDR3 coding sequence is TGTGCCAGTAGTGCCGGGACTAGCGGGATTCAGAGGGAGACCCAGTACTTC.

As concerns this clone: Other DNA sequences in the sample encode the same CDR3. V gene TRBV28 combines with J gene TRBJ2-7; D call uncertain. CDR3 length equals 12 residues. The germline gives CDR1 MDHEN, CDR2 SYDVKM. With 3 bases removed from V and 0 bases from J, the gap between germline ends came to 3 bases. DNA for the CDR3: TGTGCCAGCAGTTTCCCCTCCTACGAGCAGTACTTC. This sequence encodes CASSFPSYEQYF.

The rearrangement uses TRBV15 and TRBJ2-2; 8 bases are a match to TRBD2. Germline CDR1 and CDR2: LNHNV and YYDKDF (reference sequence). The CDR3 has 14 residues. V lost 0 bases and J lost 8; bases outside the gene matches: 2. The CDR3 coding sequence is TGTGCCACCAGCAGAGATAGCGGGACGGGGGAGCTGTTTTTT. As protein: CATSRDSGTGELFF. Combining the CDR3 with reference TRBV15 and TRBJ2-2 gives the whole variable domain DAMVIQNPRYQVTQFGKPVTLSCSQTLNHNVMYWYQQKSSQAPKLLFHYYDKDFNNEADTPDNFQSRRPNTSFCFLDIRSPGLGDTAMYLCATSRDSGTGELFFGEGSRLTVL.

Here the CDR3 reads CASSIQGGFGQPQHF. CDR3 nucleotides: TGTGCCAGTAGTATTCAGGGAGGGTTCGGTCAGCCCCAGCATTTT. The chain joins TRBV19 to TRBJ1-5; tentatively, D is TRBD1 (5 bases). Germline V CDR1 and CDR2: LNHDA, SQIVND (reference sequence). The CDR3 has 15 amino acids. V lost 3 bases to trimming and J lost 6 bases, with 15 bases between them.

The J gene is TRBJ2-1, the V gene TRBV7-9, with 7 bases lining up with TRBD2. This CDR3 has 12 residues. The germline CDR1 and CDR2 sequences are SEHNR and FQNEAQ (reference sequence). The junction had 8 bases not matched to a gene; V was cut back by 5 bases and J by 13 bases. The CDR3 DNA is TGTGCCAGCAGCGCCCGCCGGGACTACCAGTTCTTC. Its protein product is CASSARRDYQFF.

The chain couples TRBV10-1 to TRBJ1-1; D remains ambiguous. V was clipped by 4 bases and J by 11 bases, with 20 bases between them. The CDR3 loop spans 14 amino acids. Germline V gene sequence: CDR1 WNHNN, CDR2 SYGVQD (reference sequence). CDR3 DNA: TGCGCCAGCAGTGGTTTCCCCGGCCCGATGTGGGCTTTCTTT. Translating gives CASSGFPGPMWAFF.

This rearrangement joins TRBV6-6 to TRBJ2-2; the D is unclear. V shed 11 bases and J shed 2 bases, with 15 bases lying between them. The germline V gene encodes CDR1 MNHNY and CDR2 SVGAGI (reference sequence). This CDR3 has 14 amino acids. CDR3 nucleotide sequence: TGTGCCTCAACGAGTTCCCAAAACACCGGGGAGCTGTTTTTT. It is translated as CASTSSQNTGELFF.

The genes are TRBV5-4 and TRBJ1-2; D is possibly TRBD1 (5 bases). Looked up from germline, CDR1 is SGHNT and CDR2 is YYREEE (reference sequence). CDR3 length: 13 amino acids. The V gene lost 4 bases and the J gene lost 5 bases, with 12 bases spanning the gap. Here the CDR3 reads CASSPGTEYGYTF. DNA for the CDR3: TGTGCCAGCAGCCCTGGGACGGAGTATGGCTACACCTTC.

The table lists this clone with a count of one. This chain connects TRBV10-3 to TRBJ2-7; 8 bases fit TRBD2. Unmatched junction bases numbered 4, after V lost 3 bases and J lost 0 bases. The germline V gene has CDR1 ENHRY and CDR2 SYGVKD. This CDR3 region has 15 residues. CDR3 nucleotides: TGTGCCATCAGTGATGGTAGCGGGGCCTCCTACGAGCAGTACTTC. Protein: CAISDGSGASYEQYF.

This chain links TRBV6-5 with TRBJ1-3; D unclear. Germline V gene sequence: CDR1 MNHEY, CDR2 SVGAGI. The V end lost 0 bases, the J end lost 4 bases, and 10 bases lay between the germline ends. This CDR3 region has 15 residues. The CDR3 spells CASSYSADIGNTIYF. DNA for the CDR3: TGTGCCAGCAGTTACTCCGCAGACATAGGAAACACCATATATTTT.

The genes are TRBV18 and TRBJ2-7; 8 positions match TRBD1. This CDR3 comprises 15 residues. In germline, CDR1 is KGHSH, CDR2 LQKENI. V lost 5 bases and J lost 2; bases outside the gene matches: 8. CDR3 protein: CASSSGTGLAYEQYF. The CDR3 DNA is TGTGCCAGCTCATCCGGGACAGGACTTGCCTACGAGCAGTACTTC.

The chain carries TRBV11-1 and TRBJ1-1; tentative D call: TRBD1 (5 bases). Germline-derived CDR1 and CDR2 are SGHAT and FQDESV (reference sequence). The length of the CDR3 is 14 residues. The ends were cut back, 5 bases at V and 1 base at J, with 11 bases in the middle. The CDR3 sequence is CASSPRGANTEAFF. DNA of the CDR3: TGTGCCAGCAGCCCCCGGGGCGCGAACACTGAAGCTTTCTTT.

This clone appeared once. The rearrangement links TRBV5-8 to TRBJ2-5, with 7 positions matching TRBD1. This CDR3 has 15 amino acids. V lost 2 bases and J lost 3; bases outside the gene matches: 7. Germline CDR1 is SGHTS and CDR2 is YDEGEE. The CDR3 nucleotides read TGTGCCAGCAGCTTATTCCGAGACAGGGAAGAGACCCAGTACTTC. This encodes CASSLFRDREETQYF.

The V gene is TRBV11-2, the J gene TRBJ2-3; D is undetermined. Germline loops: CDR1 SGHAT, CDR2 FQNNGV. The CDR3 loop spans 13 amino acids. V gave up 1 base and J gave up 8 bases, with 10 bases separating them. DNA for the CDR3: TGTGCCAGCAGCTTAGCGGGCCAAAGTACGCAGTATTTT. Its protein product is CASSLAGQSTQYF.

This clone appeared once. The rearrangement links TRBV5-1 to TRBJ1-3; tentative D call: TRBD1 (5 bases). This CDR3 contains 15 residues. Germline V gene sequence: CDR1 SGHRS, CDR2 YFSETQ. V was shortened by 2 bases and J by 0 bases, with 9 bases between the two germline ends. The CDR3 coding sequence is TGCGCCAGCAGCTTCACAGGTATCTCTGGAAACACCATATATTTT. It translates to CASSFTGISGNTIYF.

The rearrangement links TRBV10-1 to TRBJ2-7; D not certain. V lost 0 bases, J lost 1 base, and 4 bases lay in between. Germline CDR1 is WNHNN and CDR2 is SYGVQD (reference sequence). The length of the CDR3 is 13 residues. CDR3 nucleotides: TGCGCCAGCAGTGAGTCACATTCCTACGAGCAGTACTTC. Protein: CASSESHSYEQYF.